Presented here are 29 T cell receptor beta chains from one specimen sequenced in a study of T cells in Graves' hyperthyroidism and ophthalmopathy. RNA transcripts yielded amplified TCR beta CDR3 regions. HTBI primers were employed in a first-round RT-PCR of the TCR CDR3. From the multiplex PCR reads, TCRdb called clonotypes with MiXCR, one entry per CDR3 protein. The sample yields around 600,000 distinct CDR3 sequences, roughly 15% seen once. The sequencing input was blood. The receptors originated from a woman in her 50s with Graves' ophthalmopathy.

This clonotype occurred a few times. This chain connects TRBV20-1 to TRBJ2-5; a weak D match, TRBD2 (6 bases). This CDR3 region has 15 residues. CDR1 and CDR2 from the germline V gene are DFQATT and SNEGSKA (reference sequence). Trimming took 6 bases from V and 3 from J, leaving 20 bases between them. This CDR3 reads CSAAPNNLAEETQYF. The CDR3 DNA is TGCAGTGCCGCACCAAACAACTTAGCGGAAGAGACCCAGTACTTC.

This clonotype has a count of ten or more. This chain links TRBV19 with TRBJ1-1, with TRBD1 as a possible D gene (6 bases). Trimming left V 6 bases short and J 4 bases short, with 9 bases between. This CDR3 has 12 residues. Looked up from germline, CDR1 is LNHDA and CDR2 is SQIVND (reference sequence). CDR3 loop: CASRRGFTEAFF. The CDR3, as DNA: TGTGCCAGTAGGAGGGGGTTCACTGAAGCTTTCTTT.

This clonotype was recorded many times. The chain joins TRBV7-8 to TRBJ2-5, with D possibly being TRBD1 (6 bases). Germline V CDR1 and CDR2: SGHVS, FQNEAQ. V was pared by 5 bases and J by 3 bases, with 19 bases between. The CDR3 totals 16 residues. Here the CDR3 DNA reads TGTGCCAGCAGCAACCCTTACGGGACACCAGAAGAGACCCAGTACTTC. Translated, it gives CASSNPYGTPEETQYF.

Comment on this clonotype: Possible read error: a much larger clone is one base away. CDR3 bases: TGCAGTGCTGCGGCCGACGAGCAGTACTTC. This sequence encodes CSAAADEQYF. This chain connects TRBV20-1 to TRBJ2-7; no clear D. Looked up from germline, CDR1 is DFQATT and CDR2 is SNEGSKA (reference sequence). The V and J ends lost 5 bases and 5 bases respectively, with 7 bases between them. CDR3 length: 10 residues.

Ten or more counts support this clonotype. The V and J genes are TRBV11-2 and TRBJ2-1, with D perhaps TRBD1 or TRBD2 (5 bases each). This CDR3 has 12 amino acids. Germline lookup yields CDR1 SGHAT and CDR2 FQNNGV. V dropped 5 bases and J dropped 9 bases, with 11 bases sitting between them. The chain's CDR3 is CASSPPGREQFF. Written as DNA, the CDR3 is TGTGCCAGCAGCCCCCCGGGGCGTGAGCAGTTCTTC.

The sample holds many counts of this clonotype. The rearrangement links TRBV7-2 to TRBJ2-3; 11 bases align to TRBD2. This CDR3 spans 17 amino acids. The germline V gene encodes CDR1 SGHTA and CDR2 FQGNSA. Trimming removed 5 bases from V and 0 bases from J; junction bases left unmatched: 7. The CDR3 reads CASSKGTSGVSTDTQYF. The CDR3 DNA reads TGTGCCAGCAGCAAAGGGACTAGCGGAGTCAGCACAGATACGCAGTATTTT.

The table lists this clonotype with many counts. The chain joins TRBV7-9 to TRBJ2-5; D remains unclear. This CDR3 has 14 residues. Trimming removed 1 base from V and 1 base from J, with 7 bases in between. Per germline, CDR1 SEHNR and CDR2 FQNEAQ (reference sequence). The CDR3 is CASSLVETQETQYF. DNA for the CDR3: TGTGCCAGCAGCTTAGTGGAGACCCAAGAGACCCAGTACTTC.

This clonotype has a count of ten or more. The V call is TRBV12-3 or TRBV12-4, the J call TRBJ1-2; weak D call: TRBD1 (6 bases). Between the trimmed V and J ends, which lost 6 bases and 4 bases, there was a span of 12 bases. The CDR3 spans 13 residues. CDR3 nucleotides: TGTGCCAGCAGGGCGGACAGTGGCTATGGCTACACCTTC. Protein sequence: CASRADSGYGYTF.

The sample holds a few counts of this clonotype. The V gene is TRBV6-2 or TRBV6-3, the J gene TRBJ2-3; D is ambiguous. Trimming took 6 bases from V and 0 from J, leaving 13 bases between them. Germline-derived CDR1 and CDR2 are MNHEY and SVGEGT. The CDR3 runs to 15 residues. The CDR3 region has the DNA TGTGCCAGCAGACCTACTGTTACTAGCACAGATACGCAGTATTTT. This translates into CASRPTVTSTDTQYF.

There are a few counts of this clonotype. J is TRBJ1-3 and V is TRBV2; the D is unclear. The V end was cut by 6 bases, the J end by 0 bases, with 9 bases between. This CDR3 is built from 14 residues. Germline V gene lookup returns CDR1 SNHLY and CDR2 FYNNEI. The DNA for the CDR3 is TGTGCCAGCAGACACACCAACTCTGGAAACACCATATATTTT. Translation gives CASRHTNSGNTIYF.

This clonotype was found a few times. V usage is TRBV27 and J usage is TRBJ2-1; tentatively, D is TRBD1 (6 bases). The V gene's germline CDR1 is MNHEY and CDR2 SMNVEV (reference sequence). This CDR3 is 13 amino acids long. Trimming removed 4 bases at V and 8 bases at J, with 12 bases between. The CDR3 nucleotides are TGTGCCAGCAGTTCCACAGGGTTACATGAGCAGTTCTTC. This encodes CASSSTGLHEQFF.

This clonotype was counted at least ten times. J is TRBJ2-5 and V is TRBV2; TRBD1 or TRBD2 may be the D gene (5 bases each). Germline values: CDR1 SNHLY, CDR2 FYNNEI. This CDR3 is 15 amino acids long. V was clipped by 0 bases and J by 0 bases, with 8 bases between them. The CDR3 region is CASSEAVGHQETQYF. The CDR3 coding sequence is TGTGCCAGCAGTGAAGCGGTGGGACACCAAGAGACCCAGTACTTC.

This clonotype was seen repeatedly, ten times or more. The rearrangement joins TRBV12-3 or TRBV12-4 to TRBJ2-7; TRBD2 aligns across 14 bases. This CDR3 is built from 16 residues. V lost 6 bases, J lost 6 bases, and 10 bases stayed unmatched. In DNA, the CDR3 is TGTGCCAGCAGCCCACTGGGGACTAGCGGGAGTTCCGAGCAGTACTTC. Its translation is CASSPLGTSGSSEQYF.

This clonotype was counted only a few times. The chain couples TRBV9 to TRBJ1-3; maybe TRBD1 (5 bases). V was pared by 3 bases and J by 4 bases, with 14 bases between. The CDR3 covers 15 residues. Per germline, CDR1 SGDLS and CDR2 YYNGEE. CDR3 coding DNA: TGTGCCAGCAGCGGCTTGGGACCTCGCGGAAACACCATATATTTT. This codes for CASSGLGPRGNTIYF.

This chain joins TRBV11-3 and TRBJ2-7; D uncertain. The CDR3 has 13 amino acids. The V gene lost 1 base and the J gene lost 6 bases, with 10 bases spanning the gap. Germline values: CDR1 SGHNT, CDR2 YENEEA. This CDR3 reads CASSLARVGEQYF. DNA for the CDR3: TGTGCCAGCAGCTTAGCCAGAGTTGGCGAGCAGTACTTC.

On this clonotype itself: A much larger clone differs by one base, so this may be a read error. The V and J genes are TRBV30 and TRBJ2-1; D call uncertain. The germline CDR1 and CDR2 sequences are GTSNPN and SVGIG (reference sequence). V dropped 4 bases and J dropped 4 bases, with 8 bases sitting between them. The CDR3 extends over 12 amino acids. The CDR3 DNA sequence: TGTGCCTGGACTCATAATTACAATGAGCAGTTCTTC. Its protein is CAWTHNYNEQFF. The complete variable domain, with remaining parts taken from reference TRBV30 and TRBJ2-1, reads SQTIHQWPATLVQPVGSPLSLECTVEGTSNPNLYWYRQAAGRGLQLLFYSVGIGQISSEVPQNLSASRPQDRQFILSSKKLLLSDSGFYLCAWTHNYNEQFFGPGTRLTVL.

The chain couples TRBV6-1 to TRBJ2-3; no reliable D call. This CDR3 comprises 15 residues. V was pared by 2 bases and J by 2 bases, with 11 bases between. CDR1 and CDR2 from the germline V gene are MNHNS and SASEGT. Written as DNA, the CDR3 is TGTGCCAGCAGTGAACATGTGTCGACCACAGATACGCAGTATTTT. Its translation: CASSEHVSTTDTQYF.

The rearrangement links TRBV28 to TRBJ1-2; D is unclear. This CDR3 contains 12 residues. The V end lost 2 bases, the J end lost 5 bases, and 6 bases lay between the germline ends. From germline, CDR1 is MDHEN and CDR2 SYDVKM. CDR3 nucleotide sequence: TGTGCCAGCAGTTTACCGCAGTATGGCTACACCTTC. Translated: CASSLPQYGYTF.

This clonotype turned up a few times. The V gene is TRBV7-9, the J gene TRBJ1-3, with D perhaps TRBD1 (5 bases). This CDR3 comprises 18 residues. In germline, CDR1 is SEHNR, CDR2 FQNEAQ (reference sequence). The ends were cut back, 5 bases at V and 0 bases at J, with 20 bases in the middle. This CDR3 is CASSGGGHTVVSGNTIYF. The CDR3 DNA follows: TGTGCCAGCAGCGGTGGAGGACACACGGTGGTCTCTGGAAACACCATATATTTT.

The chain has TRBV20-1 and TRBJ1-2; no definite D call. This CDR3 has 14 residues. Germline lookup yields CDR1 DFQATT and CDR2 SNEGSKA (reference sequence). V was cut by 5 bases and J by 1 base, with 14 bases left in between. CDR3 sequence reads: CSALRYINNYGYTF. The CDR3 DNA reads as TGCAGTGCTCTCCGGTACATAAATAACTATGGCTACACCTTC.

The chain couples TRBV19 to TRBJ1-1; a possible D gene is TRBD1 (5 bases). CDR3 length equals 19 residues. The germline V gene has CDR1 LNHDA and CDR2 SQIVND (reference sequence). V shed 0 bases and J shed 2 bases, with 22 bases lying between them. CDR3 nucleotides: TGTGCCAGTAGTATAGATCAATTGCCGGGGGACCACCCCAACACTGAAGCTTTCTTT. Its translation is CASSIDQLPGDHPNTEAFF.

This chain links TRBV2 with TRBJ1-5; D is perhaps TRBD1 (5 bases). Germline CDR1 is SNHLY and CDR2 is FYNNEI. With 6 bases removed from V and 7 bases from J, the gap between germline ends came to 19 bases. This CDR3 is 15 amino acids long. The CDR3 nucleotides read TGTGCCAGCAGCCTGCAGGGAGGGGTGCGCCAGCCCCAGCATTTT. Encoded protein: CASSLQGGVRQPQHF.

This clonotype was recorded many times. V and J are TRBV6-2 or TRBV6-3 and TRBJ2-1; maybe TRBD2 (6 bases). Germline V gives CDR1 MNHEY, CDR2 SVGEGT. This CDR3 has 15 amino acids. Trimming took off 6 bases at V and 5 bases at J, with 17 bases between the two ends. CDR3 residues: CASRLMGGAHNEQFF. The CDR3, as DNA: TGTGCCAGCAGACTAATGGGGGGTGCCCACAATGAGCAGTTCTTC.

This clonotype was counted at least ten times. The chain combines TRBV3-1 with TRBJ2-7, with a possible D match to TRBD1 (5 bases). V lost 1 base, J lost 2 bases, and 9 bases lay in between. The V gene's germline CDR1 is LGHDT and CDR2 YNNKEL (reference sequence). The CDR3 covers 14 residues. In DNA form, the CDR3 reads TGTGCCAGCAGCCAAGGACCAGGGCCCTACGAGCAGTACTTC. Residues: CASSQGPGPYEQYF.

The chain joins TRBV4-1 to TRBJ2-3, with TRBD2 matching over 8 bases. After removal of 7 bases from V and 5 bases from J, the junction contained 8 bases not matched to a gene. CDR3 length: 14 residues. CDR1 MGHRA and CDR2 YSYEKL come from the germline V gene. The CDR3 DNA reads TGCGCCAGCACCAACGGGAGGGCCGTAGATACGCAGTATTTT. Translated: CASTNGRAVDTQYF.

This clonotype appeared a few times. The CDR3 nucleotides read TGTGCCAGCACTCCTGGGTACTCTGGGGCCAACGTCCTGACTTTC. Protein: CASTPGYSGANVLTF. V is TRBV28 and J is TRBJ2-6; the D is unclear. V lost 7 bases, J lost 0 bases, and 10 bases lay in between. Per germline, CDR1 MDHEN and CDR2 SYDVKM. The CDR3 totals 15 residues.

This clonotype has a count of ten or more. CDR3: CASSRTGTYSYEQYF. DNA for the CDR3: TGTGCCAGCAGCCGAACCGGGACTTACTCCTACGAGCAGTACTTC. The genes are TRBV7-2 and TRBJ2-7; TRBD2 is a possible D gene (6 bases). The CDR3 has 15 amino acids. V lost 5 bases and J lost 0, with 14 bases in between. Per the germline V gene, CDR1 is SGHTA and CDR2 is FQGNSA. The full variable domain, completed using reference TRBV7-2 and TRBJ2-7, is GAGVSQSPSNKVTEKGKDVELRCDPISGHTALYWYRQSLGQGLEFLIYFQGNSAPDKSGLPSDRFSAERTGGSVSTLTIQRTQQEDSAVYLCASSRTGTYSYEQYFGPGTRLTVT.

The chain is built from TRBV5-1 and TRBJ2-3, with D maybe TRBD2 (6 bases). Germline V gene data show CDR1 as SGHRS and CDR2 as YFSETQ. The CDR3 length is 15 residues. The V end was cut by 4 bases, the J end by 0 bases, with 12 bases between. Written as DNA, the CDR3 is TGCGCCAGCAGCGAGACGGCGGGGAGCACAGATACGCAGTATTTT. This translates into CASSETAGSTDTQYF.

The gene calls are TRBV20-1 and TRBJ2-2; D may be TRBD2 (6 bases). Trimming stripped 3 bases from V and 4 bases from J, with 12 bases between. CDR1 is DFQATT and CDR2 is SNEGSKA in the germline V gene (reference sequence). CDR3 length equals 14 residues. The CDR3 DNA reads TGCAGTGCTAGTAAGACTAGTTCCACCGGGGAGCTGTTTTTT. It codes for CSASKTSSTGELFF.